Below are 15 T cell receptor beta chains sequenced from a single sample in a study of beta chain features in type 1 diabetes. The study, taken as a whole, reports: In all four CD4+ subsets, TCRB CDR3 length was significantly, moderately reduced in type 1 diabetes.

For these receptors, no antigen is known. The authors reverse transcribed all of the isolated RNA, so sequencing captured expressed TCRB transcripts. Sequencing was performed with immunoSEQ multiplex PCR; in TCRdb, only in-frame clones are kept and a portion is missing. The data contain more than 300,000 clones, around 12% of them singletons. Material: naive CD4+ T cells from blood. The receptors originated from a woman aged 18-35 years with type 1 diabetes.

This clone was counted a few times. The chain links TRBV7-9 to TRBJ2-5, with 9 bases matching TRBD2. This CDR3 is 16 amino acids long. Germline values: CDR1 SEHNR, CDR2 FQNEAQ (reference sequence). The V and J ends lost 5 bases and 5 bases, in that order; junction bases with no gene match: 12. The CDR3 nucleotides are TGTGCCAGCAGCCCCGGTTCTAGCGGGAAGGTTGAGACCCAGTACTTC. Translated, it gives CASSPGSSGKVETQYF.

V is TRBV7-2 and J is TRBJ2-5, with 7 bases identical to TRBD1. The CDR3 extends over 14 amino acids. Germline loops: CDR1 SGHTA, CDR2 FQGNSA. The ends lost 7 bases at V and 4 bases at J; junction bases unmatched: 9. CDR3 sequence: CASTGQKGAETQYF. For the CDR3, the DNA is TGTGCCAGCACCGGACAAAAGGGGGCAGAGACCCAGTACTTC.

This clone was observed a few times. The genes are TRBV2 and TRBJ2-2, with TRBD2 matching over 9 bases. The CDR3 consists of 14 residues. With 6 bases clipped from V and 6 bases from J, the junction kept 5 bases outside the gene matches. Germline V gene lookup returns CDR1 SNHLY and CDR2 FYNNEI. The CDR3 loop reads CASRGVAGAGELFF. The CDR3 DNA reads TGTGCCAGCAGAGGAGTAGCGGGGGCCGGGGAGCTGTTTTTT.

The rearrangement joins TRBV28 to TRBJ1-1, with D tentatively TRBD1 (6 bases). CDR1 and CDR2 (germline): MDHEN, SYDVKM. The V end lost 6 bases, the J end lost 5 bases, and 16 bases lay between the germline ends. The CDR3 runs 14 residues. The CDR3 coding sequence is TGTGCCAGCAGCCATCCTCAGGGGCTTACTGAAGCTTTCTTT. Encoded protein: CASSHPQGLTEAFF.

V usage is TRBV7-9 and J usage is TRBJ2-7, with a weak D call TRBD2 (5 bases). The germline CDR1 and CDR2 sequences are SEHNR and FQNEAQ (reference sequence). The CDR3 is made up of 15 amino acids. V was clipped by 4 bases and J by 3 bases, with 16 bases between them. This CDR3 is CASSSPSGSSYEQYF. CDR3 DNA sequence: TGTGCCAGCAGCTCTCCGAGCGGTAGTAGCTACGAGCAGTACTTC. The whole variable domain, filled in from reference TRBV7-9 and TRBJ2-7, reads DTGVSQNPRHKITKRGQNVTFRCDPISEHNRLYWYRQTLGQGPEFLTYFQNEAQLEKSRLLSDRFSAERPKGSFSTLEIQRTEQGDSAMYLCASSSPSGSSYEQYFGPGTRLTVT.

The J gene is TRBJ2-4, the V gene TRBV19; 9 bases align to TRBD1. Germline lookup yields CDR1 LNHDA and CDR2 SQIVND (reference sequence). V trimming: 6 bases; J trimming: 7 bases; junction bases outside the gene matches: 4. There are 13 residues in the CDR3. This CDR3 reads CASSRQGGNIQYF. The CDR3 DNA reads TGTGCCAGTAGCCGACAGGGGGGTAACATTCAGTACTTC. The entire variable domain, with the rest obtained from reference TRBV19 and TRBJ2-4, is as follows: DGGITQSPKYLFRKEGQNVTLSCEQNLNHDAMYWYRQDPGQGLRLIYYSQIVNDFQKGDIAEGYSVSREKKESFPLTVTSAQKNPTAFYLCASSRQGGNIQYFGAGTRLSVL.

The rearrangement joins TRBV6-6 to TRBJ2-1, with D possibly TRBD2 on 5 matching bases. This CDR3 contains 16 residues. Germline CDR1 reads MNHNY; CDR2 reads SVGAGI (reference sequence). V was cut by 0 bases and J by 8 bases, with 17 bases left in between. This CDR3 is CASSYSAQLTGDEQFF. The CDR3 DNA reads TGTGCCAGCAGTTACTCCGCCCAACTCACCGGGGATGAGCAGTTCTTC.

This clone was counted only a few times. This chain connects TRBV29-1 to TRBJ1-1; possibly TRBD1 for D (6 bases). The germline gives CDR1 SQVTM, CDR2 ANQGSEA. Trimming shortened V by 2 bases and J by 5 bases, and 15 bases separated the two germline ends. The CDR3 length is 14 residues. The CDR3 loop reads CSVETQGRWTEAFF. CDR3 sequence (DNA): TGCAGCGTTGAAACGCAGGGGCGGTGGACTGAAGCTTTCTTT.

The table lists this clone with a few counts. CDR3 protein: CASSSGGLEDTQYF. CDR3 DNA: TGTGCCAGCAGCTCGGGGGGGCTTGAGGATACGCAGTATTTT. V usage is TRBV5-6 and J usage is TRBJ2-3; 8 positions match TRBD2. V was clipped by 3 bases and J by 6 bases; unmatched bases: 6. The CDR3 is 14 residues long. Germline V gene data show CDR1 as SGHDT and CDR2 as YYEEEE. The variable domain in full, completed from reference TRBV5-6 and TRBJ2-3, reads DAGVTQSPTHLIKTRGQQVTLRCSPKSGHDTVSWYQQALGQGPQFIFQYYEEEERQRGNFPDRFSGHQFPNYSSELNVNALLLGDSALYLCASSSGGLEDTQYFGPGTRLTVL.

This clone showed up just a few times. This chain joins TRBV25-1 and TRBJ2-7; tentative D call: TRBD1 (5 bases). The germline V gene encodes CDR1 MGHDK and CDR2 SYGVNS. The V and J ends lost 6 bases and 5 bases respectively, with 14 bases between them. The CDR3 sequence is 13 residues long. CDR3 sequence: CASSDAWGNEQYF. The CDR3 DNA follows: TGTGCCAGCAGCGATGCCTGGGGCAACGAGCAGTACTTC.

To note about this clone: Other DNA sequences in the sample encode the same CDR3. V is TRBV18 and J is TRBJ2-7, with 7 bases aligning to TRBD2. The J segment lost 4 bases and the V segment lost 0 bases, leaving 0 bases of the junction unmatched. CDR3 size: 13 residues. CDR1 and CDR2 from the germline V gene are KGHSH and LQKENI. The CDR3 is CASSPPGGYEQYF. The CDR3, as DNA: TGTGCCAGCTCACCACCCGGGGGGTACGAGCAGTACTTC.

CDR3 nucleotide sequence: TGTGCCAGCAGCTTAGAGAGCGGGATTGTGCAGTTCTTC. Its protein product is CASSLESGIVQFF. The V and J genes are TRBV11-3 and TRBJ2-1; 7 bases fit TRBD2. V dropped 0 bases and J dropped 12; count of bases not matched to a gene: 5. The CDR3 totals 13 residues. Looked up from germline, CDR1 is SGHNT and CDR2 is YENEEA.

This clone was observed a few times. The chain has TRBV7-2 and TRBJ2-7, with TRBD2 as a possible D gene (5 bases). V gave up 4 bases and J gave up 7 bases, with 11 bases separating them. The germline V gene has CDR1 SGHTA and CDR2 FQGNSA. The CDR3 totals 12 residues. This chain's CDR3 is CASSSFGGEQYF. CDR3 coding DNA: TGTGCCAGCAGCTCGTTCGGAGGTGAGCAGTACTTC. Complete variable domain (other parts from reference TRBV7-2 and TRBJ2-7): GAGVSQSPSNKVTEKGKDVELRCDPISGHTALYWYRQSLGQGLEFLIYFQGNSAPDKSGLPSDRFSAERTGGSVSTLTIQRTQQEDSAVYLCASSSFGGEQYFGPGTRLTVT.

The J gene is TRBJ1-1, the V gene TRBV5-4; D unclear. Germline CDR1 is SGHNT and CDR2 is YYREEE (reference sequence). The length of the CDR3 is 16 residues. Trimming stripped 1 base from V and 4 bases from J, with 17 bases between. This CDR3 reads CASSLRSGPGSTEAFF. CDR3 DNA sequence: TGTGCCAGCAGCTTGAGGTCGGGCCCCGGGAGCACTGAAGCTTTCTTT.

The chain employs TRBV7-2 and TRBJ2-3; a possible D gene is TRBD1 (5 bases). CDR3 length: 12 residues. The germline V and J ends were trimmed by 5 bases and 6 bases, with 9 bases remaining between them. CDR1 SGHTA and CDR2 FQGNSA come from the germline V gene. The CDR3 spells CASSQNRDTQYF. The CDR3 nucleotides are TGTGCCAGCAGCCAGAACAGGGATACGCAGTATTTT.